The 22 T cell receptor beta chains below come from one sample, sequenced in a study of tumor and adjacent non-tumor tissue in lung cancer. This sample's RNA came from whole unsorted tissue. More than 3 cm separated this lung sample from the edge of the tumor. Three rounds of nested PCR, following a modified ARM-PCR protocol, produced the TCRbeta library. TCRdb re-called the multiplex PCR reads through MiXCR, storing one row per CDR3 protein. The sample records about 44,000 distinct CDR3 sequences, roughly 60% being singletons. Sequencing used distant non-tumor lung tissue. These receptors were obtained from a woman in her 70s with non-small cell lung cancer.

This clonotype was recorded only once. Germline is not matched at one junction end, which may reflect a read error. V gene TRBV12-3 or TRBV12-4 combines with J gene TRBJ2-5, with D possibly TRBD1 on 6 matching bases. The CDR3 length is 14 residues. CDR3 nucleotides: TGCGCCAGCAGTTTAGGGGGAAATGGAGAGACCCAGTACTTC. Its translation: CASSLGGNGETQYF.

This clonotype was counted at least ten times. This chain joins TRBV7-8 and TRBJ2-1; D not resolved. V was pared by 2 bases and J by 3 bases, with 8 bases between. Germline-derived CDR1 and CDR2 are SGHVS and FQNEAQ. The CDR3 sequence is 14 residues long. The CDR3 DNA follows: TGTGCCAGCAGCTTATATAGGTTCTACAATGAGCAGTTCTTC. Translated: CASSLYRFYNEQFF.

J is TRBJ2-7 and V is TRBV29-1, with D perhaps TRBD1 (6 bases). Trimming took off 5 bases at V and 7 bases at J, with 24 bases between the two ends. Germline CDR1 reads SQVTM; CDR2 reads ANQGSEA. The CDR3 is 15 residues long. The CDR3 coding sequence is TGCAGCGTTAGGGCTTTCGGGACATCTTTTTATGAGCAGTACTTC. This gives the protein CSVRAFGTSFYEQYF.

In regard to this clonotype: This sequence may be a read error, since a much larger clone differs from it by one base. The chain carries TRBV6-6 and TRBJ2-3, with D perhaps matching TRBD2 (6 bases). This CDR3 has 15 amino acids. Germline CDR1 MNHNY, CDR2 SVGAGI (reference sequence). Between the trimmed V and J ends, which lost 7 bases and 0 bases, there was a span of 14 bases. CDR3 protein: CASTLPSDSTDTQYF. CDR3 coding DNA: TGTGCCAGCACCCTACCTAGCGACAGCACAGATACGCAGTATTTT.

This clonotype was counted once. Sequence at one end of the junction differs from germline and may be a read error. The chain joins TRBV2 to TRBJ2-7; maybe TRBD2 (5 bases). The CDR3 runs to 16 residues. CDR1 is SNHLY, CDR2 FYNNEI, per germline. The CDR3 bases are TGTGCCAGCAGTGAAGCCACAATAGAGGACTCCTGCGAGCAGTACTTC. Its translation: CASSEATIEDSCEQYF.

This clonotype has only a few counts. A much larger clonotype is one base distant, so this may be a read error. The chain recombines TRBV28 with TRBJ2-1; 8 bases line up with TRBD1. The CDR3 covers 14 residues. Per germline, CDR1 MDHEN and CDR2 SYDVKM. The ends lost 6 bases at V and 4 bases at J; junction bases unmatched: 5. The CDR3 loop reads CASRWDRTYNEQFF. DNA for the CDR3: TGTGCCAGCAGATGGGACAGGACTTACAATGAGCAGTTCTTC.

The CDR3 is CASMTGSFSDTQYF. The CDR3 bases are TGTGCCAGCATGACAGGGTCATTTTCGGATACGCAGTATTTT. The rearrangement uses TRBV6-5 and TRBJ2-3, with 7 bases matching TRBD1. CDR1 and CDR2 (germline): MNHEY, SVGAGI. The CDR3 has 14 residues. Trimming took 7 bases from V and 6 from J; bases not matched to a gene: 10.

This clonotype was seen only a few times. A much larger clone sits a single nucleotide away, making a read error possible. This sequence joins TRBV6-5 and TRBJ2-5, with TRBD1 identical over 7 bases. The junction had 7 bases not matched to a gene; V was cut back by 8 bases and J by 1 base. The CDR3 has 14 residues. Germline values: CDR1 MNHEY, CDR2 SVGAGI. The CDR3 sequence: CASGPRDSQETQYF. In DNA, the CDR3 is TGTGCCAGCGGTCCCCGGGACAGCCAAGAGACCCAGTACTTC.

Comment on this clonotype: Sequence at one end of the junction differs from germline and may be a read error. The chain employs TRBV6-2 or TRBV6-3 and TRBJ2-5; D uncertain. Germline CDR1 MNHEY, CDR2 SVGEGT. CDR3 length: 13 residues. CDR3 protein: CASSSPRLPPQNF. The CDR3 bases are TGTGCCAGCAGTTCCCCCAGGTTACCCCCCCAGAACTTC.

This clonotype was seen repeatedly, ten times or more. A much larger clone sits a single nucleotide away, making a read error possible. The V gene is TRBV12-3 or TRBV12-4, the J gene TRBJ1-1; D uncertain. The CDR3 length is 13 residues. The V and J ends lost 5 bases and 4 bases respectively, with 11 bases between them. The CDR3 loop is CASSPGMSTEAFF. The CDR3 DNA sequence: TGTGCCAGCAGTCCCGGGATGAGCACTGAAGCTTTCTTT.

For this clonotype: One junction end does not reproduce the germline sequence, and a read error may be involved. This chain joins TRBV29-1 and TRBJ2-2; a possible D gene is TRBD1 (6 bases). CDR3 size: 14 residues. The V gene's germline CDR1 is SQVTM and CDR2 ANQGSEA. For the CDR3, the DNA is TGCTGCGTTAACAGGGACCCAGGAATCGGGGAGCTGTTTTTT. Translated, it gives CCVNRDPGIGELFF.

Note on this clonotype: With a much larger clone just one base away, this may be a read error. The chain is built from TRBV4-2 and TRBJ1-5; unclear D gene. The CDR3 runs 18 residues. From germline, CDR1 is LGHNA and CDR2 YNFKEQ. This chain's CDR3 is CASNQEVWRGGSNQPQHF. The CDR3 bases are TGTGCCAGCAACCAAGAAGTATGGCGGGGAGGAAGCAATCAGCCCCAGCATTTT.

Many counts were recorded for this clonotype. The chain joins TRBV28 to TRBJ2-1; maybe TRBD2 (6 bases). The CDR3 contains 16 residues. Germline V CDR1 and CDR2: MDHEN, SYDVKM. Trimming removed 5 bases from V and 3 bases from J, with 17 bases in between. The CDR3 is CASSPDDLRDYNEQFF. CDR3 nucleotides: TGTGCCAGCAGTCCCGATGACTTGCGGGACTACAATGAGCAGTTCTTC.

This clonotype was detected a few times. This chain uses TRBV28 with TRBJ2-1, with D perhaps matching TRBD1 (5 bases). Trimming took 10 bases from V and 6 from J, leaving 19 bases between them. This CDR3 has 14 residues. Germline V gene data show CDR1 as MDHEN and CDR2 as SYDVKM. The CDR3 DNA reads TGTGCCACCCTGATCGGTGGTCAGGGCAATGAGCAGTTCTTC. It encodes CATLIGGQGNEQFF.

This chain links TRBV12-3 or TRBV12-4 with TRBJ2-1; 12 bases line up with TRBD2. CDR3 size: 15 residues. With V trimmed by 10 bases and J by 10 bases, 14 bases remained unmatched. The CDR3 coding sequence is TGTGCCAACAGACCCCGGCTAGCGGGAGGGGGCGAGCAGTTCTTC. It is translated as CANRPRLAGGGEQFF.

The chain couples TRBV20-1 to TRBJ2-5; D not resolved. The germline V gene has CDR1 DFQATT and CDR2 SNEGSKA (reference sequence). V was trimmed by 5 bases and J by 4 bases, leaving 14 bases between them. The CDR3 runs to 13 residues. The CDR3 coding sequence is TGCAGTGCTCCAGAAAGTATTACAGAGACCCAGTACTTC. Protein sequence: CSAPESITETQYF.

Turning to this clonotype: One end of the junction fails to match germline, which may point to a read error. CDR3 in amino acids: CSVEDGGRVDTETFF. CDR3 sequence (DNA): TGCAGCGTTGAAGATGGGGGGAGAGTGGACACTGAAACTTTCTTT. The chain couples TRBV29-1 to TRBJ1-1, with D tentatively TRBD1 (5 bases). The CDR3 loop spans 15 amino acids. The germline CDR1 and CDR2 sequences are SQVTM and ANQGSEA.

Comments on this clonotype: A much more abundant neighbour one base away suggests this may be a read error. This chain links TRBV28 with TRBJ2-1, with D hard to call. CDR3 size: 13 residues. Germline CDR1 MDHEN, CDR2 SYDVKM. The CDR3 region is CASRAVNYNERFF. The CDR3 bases are TGTGCCAGCAGGGCGGTAAACTACAATGAGCGGTTCTTC.

The chain recombines TRBV28 with TRBJ2-7; no definite D call. V was shortened by 4 bases and J by 5 bases, with 12 bases between the two germline ends. Per the germline V gene, CDR1 is MDHEN and CDR2 is SYDVKM. CDR3 length equals 13 residues. This CDR3 reads CASSYGLTHEQYF. CDR3 nucleotide sequence: TGTGCCAGCAGTTATGGCTTAACCCACGAGCAGTACTTC.

Of note for this clonotype: Compared with germline, one end of the junction differs, possibly owing to a read error. This rearrangement joins TRBV11-1 to TRBJ1-2; D not certain. The CDR3 length is 14 residues. Germline V gives CDR1 SGHAT, CDR2 FQDESV (reference sequence). In DNA, the CDR3 is TGTGCCAGCAGTCATCCGGGAGATGGCTATTGCTACACCTTC. It is translated as CASSHPGDGYCYTF.

The J gene is TRBJ2-2, the V gene TRBV29-1; 10 bases line up with TRBD1. The CDR3 length is 16 residues. Germline-derived CDR1 and CDR2 are SQVTM and ANQGSEA. In nucleotides, the CDR3 is TGCAACATACTGACAGCCCCGGGACAGGGGTCCGGGGAGCTGTTTTTT. Amino acid sequence: CNILTAPGQGSGELFF.

The chain couples TRBV15 to TRBJ2-7; no definite D call. This CDR3 comprises 14 residues. V lost 4 bases, J lost 1 base, and 11 bases lay in between. From germline, CDR1 is LNHNV and CDR2 YYDKDF (reference sequence). CDR3: CATSTDGISYEQYF. CDR3 nucleotide sequence: TGTGCCACCAGCACCGATGGGATATCCTACGAGCAGTACTTC.